These 18 T cell receptor beta chains originate from one sample sequenced in a study of CD8 T cells in Susac syndrome. Reverse transcription of about 0.45 to 1 ug RNA was performed with random hexamers. TCRdb recomputed calls from the immunoSEQ multiplex PCR reads with MiXCR, one row per CDR3 protein. This sample has 160,000 or so distinct CDR3 sequences, with about 95% found just once. Specimen: CD4+ T cells from PBMCs. The receptors shown here come from a human donor with Susac syndrome.

This clonotype has just one count. The rearrangement joins TRBV5-4 to TRBJ2-7; 8 positions match TRBD1. CDR3 size: 14 residues. V trimming: 3 bases; J trimming: 3 bases; junction bases outside the gene matches: 5. CDR1 and CDR2 from the germline V gene are SGHNT and YYREEE (reference sequence). CDR3 residues: CASSSGGQGYEQYF. CDR3 bases: TGTGCCAGCAGCTCGGGCGGACAGGGCTACGAGCAGTACTTC. Supplemented by reference TRBV5-4 and TRBJ2-7, the full variable domain reads ETGVTQSPTHLIKTRGQQVTLRCSSQSGHNTVSWYQQALGQGPQFIFQYYREEENGRGNFPPRFSGLQFPNYSSELNVNALELDDSALYLCASSSGGQGYEQYFGPGTRLTVT.

This clonotype was picked up one time. V gene TRBV6-2 or TRBV6-3 combines with J gene TRBJ2-7; weak D call: TRBD1 (5 bases). This CDR3 has 12 residues. From germline, CDR1 is MNHEY and CDR2 SVGEGT. The germline V and J ends were trimmed by 2 bases and 5 bases, with 7 bases remaining between them. This CDR3 reads CASSYGANEQYF. CDR3 DNA: TGTGCCAGCAGTTACGGGGCCAACGAGCAGTACTTC.

V and J are TRBV29-1 and TRBJ1-1, with D tentatively TRBD1 (6 bases). From germline, CDR1 is SQVTM and CDR2 ANQGSEA. The CDR3 covers 11 residues. V lost 4 bases to trimming and J lost 10 bases, with 13 bases between them. CDR3 sequence: CSVAQGIGAFF. Here the CDR3 DNA reads TGCAGCGTTGCCCAGGGGATAGGAGCTTTCTTT.

The chain uses TRBV9 and TRBJ2-7; 11 bases are shared with TRBD2. This CDR3 is built from 14 residues. From germline, CDR1 is SGDLS and CDR2 YYNGEE. V shed 4 bases, J shed 6 bases, and the junction held 6 bases outside the gene matches. The CDR3 coding sequence is TGTGCCAGCAGCATGACTAGCGGGACGTTCGAGCAGTACTTC. It specifies CASSMTSGTFEQYF.

This rearrangement joins TRBV7-2 to TRBJ2-1; 8 nucleotides align to TRBD1. The V segment lost 5 bases and the J segment 12 bases; nucleotides outside the gene matches: 6. Germline CDR1 SGHTA, CDR2 FQGNSA. CDR3 size: 12 residues. The chain's CDR3 is CASSETGGRQFF. CDR3 in DNA: TGTGCCAGCAGCGAAACAGGGGGACGGCAGTTCTTC.

This clonotype showed up just a few times. This rearrangement joins TRBV18 to TRBJ1-5; possibly TRBD1 for D (5 bases). Germline CDR1 is KGHSH and CDR2 is LQKENI. The CDR3 has 15 amino acids. Between the trimmed V and J ends, which lost 6 bases and 4 bases, there was a span of 16 bases. The CDR3 DNA reads TGTGCCAGCTCGTCGGGGACGGTGGGGAATCAGCCCCAGCATTTT. As protein: CASSSGTVGNQPQHF.

The CDR3 spells CSAPGAGGRNNEQFF. The CDR3 DNA sequence: TGCAGCGCCCCTGGGGCGGGGGGCCGCAACAATGAGCAGTTCTTC. The chain is built from TRBV29-1 and TRBJ2-1; 8 bases match TRBD2. Losses at the gene ends were 7 bases for V and 5 bases for J; bases not matched to a gene: 13. This CDR3 contains 15 residues. CDR1 is SQVTM and CDR2 is ANQGSEA in the germline V gene.

The chain is built from TRBV2 and TRBJ2-1, with 11 bases aligning to TRBD2. Trimming took 5 bases from V and 7 from J; bases not matched to a gene: 7. The germline CDR1 and CDR2 sequences are SNHLY and FYNNEI. The CDR3 consists of 15 residues. Written as DNA, the CDR3 is TGTGCCAGCAGTCCTGCTAGCGGGGGGCCAAATGAGCAGTTCTTC. It translates to CASSPASGGPNEQFF.

The chain has TRBV3-1 and TRBJ1-2, with D perhaps matching TRBD1 (6 bases). The CDR3 contains 13 residues. Trimming pared 3 bases from V and 4 bases from J, leaving 9 bases between. The germline gives CDR1 LGHDT, CDR2 YNNKEL (reference sequence). For the CDR3, the DNA is TGTGCCAGCAGCCAGGGACATTCCTATGGCTACACCTTC. Translation gives CASSQGHSYGYTF.

This chain's CDR3 is CASSVVDTTNTGELFF. DNA of the CDR3: TGTGCCAGCAGCGTAGTTGATACCACGAACACCGGGGAGCTGTTTTTT. This chain connects TRBV9 to TRBJ2-2; no firm D call. V shed 0 bases and J shed 0 bases, with 9 bases lying between them. This CDR3 is built from 16 residues. CDR1 and CDR2 (germline): SGDLS, YYNGEE.

This rearrangement joins TRBV18 to TRBJ2-7; 7 bases match TRBD1. Germline V lookup: CDR1 KGHSH, CDR2 LQKENI. The CDR3 extends over 15 amino acids. Trimming at V came to 1 base and at J to 0 bases, leaving 3 bases not matched to a gene. DNA for the CDR3: TGTGCCAGCTCACCACTAGCAGGGGGCTCCTACGAGCAGTACTTC. Protein sequence: CASSPLAGGSYEQYF.

The chain has TRBV5-6 and TRBJ2-7, with 9 nucleotides matching TRBD1. After removal of 4 bases from V and 13 bases from J, the junction contained 12 bases not matched to a gene. Germline CDR1 and CDR2: SGHDT and YYEEEE. This CDR3 spans 13 amino acids. The CDR3 nucleotides are TGTGCCAGCAGCAGACTTAGCCAGACAGGGGGATACTTC. Its protein product is CASSRLSQTGGYF.

The rearrangement joins TRBV20-1 to TRBJ2-3; tentative D call: TRBD1 (6 bases). Trimming left V 1 base short and J 9 bases short, with 14 bases between. Germline CDR1 is DFQATT and CDR2 is SNEGSKA (reference sequence). The CDR3 loop spans 13 amino acids. The CDR3 is CSARALGAPTQYF. The CDR3 nucleotides are TGCAGTGCTAGAGCCCTGGGGGCGCCAACGCAGTATTTT.

This chain links TRBV25-1 with TRBJ2-7; TRBD1 matches 12 bases. V shed 3 bases, J shed 4 bases, and the junction held 10 bases outside the gene matches. Germline V CDR1 and CDR2: MGHDK, SYGVNS. The CDR3 has 17 amino acids. CDR3 nucleotide sequence: TGTGCCAGCAGTGAGTCCCCAGGGGGACAGGGGGCATACGAGCAGTACTTC. This codes for CASSESPGGQGAYEQYF.

The V gene is TRBV19, the J gene TRBJ1-5, with D hard to call. Trimming removed 3 bases at V and 0 bases at J, with 9 bases between. CDR3 length: 15 amino acids. The germline gives CDR1 LNHDA, CDR2 SQIVND (reference sequence). CDR3 sequence reads: CASSITGDSNQPQHF. DNA for the CDR3: TGTGCCAGTAGTATTACGGGAGATAGCAATCAGCCCCAGCATTTT.

The V and J genes are TRBV4-3 and TRBJ2-3; TRBD2 matches at 8 bases. V was clipped by 3 bases and J by 9 bases; unmatched bases: 8. The CDR3 has 14 amino acids. Germline CDR1 reads LGHNA; CDR2 reads YSLEER. The CDR3 loop is CASSHRGGGGTQYF. CDR3 coding DNA: TGCGCCAGCAGCCATCGGGGGGGCGGGGGGACGCAGTATTTT.

The rearrangement links TRBV19 to TRBJ1-2, with a weak D call TRBD1 (6 bases). The CDR3 covers 12 residues. Germline V lookup: CDR1 LNHDA, CDR2 SQIVND (reference sequence). Deletions cut 4 bases from V and 10 bases from J, with 13 bases between. CDR3 sequence reads: CASSTRDNHYTF. CDR3 coding DNA: TGTGCCAGTAGTACCCGGGACAACCACTACACCTTC. Together with reference TRBV19 and TRBJ1-2, the CDR3 gives the full variable domain: DGGITQSPKYLFRKEGQNVTLSCEQNLNHDAMYWYRQDPGQGLRLIYYSQIVNDFQKGDIAEGYSVSREKKESFPLTVTSAQKNPTAFYLCASSTRDNHYTFGSGTRLTVV.

This chain uses TRBV19 with TRBJ2-1; D ambiguous. CDR1 and CDR2 from the germline V gene are LNHDA and SQIVND (reference sequence). This CDR3 region has 13 residues. V was cut by 6 bases and J by 4 bases, with 10 bases left in between. As DNA, the CDR3 is TGTGCCAGTAGGAGGAGTTTTTACAATGAGCAGTTCTTC. It codes for CASRRSFYNEQFF.